This T cell receptor (beta chain) was captured in a study of CD8+ T cells in alopecia areata. Across the study: Patients in the treated group were given tofacitinib by mouth, 5 to 10 mg twice a day.

Turning to this clone: Antigen: not known.

General study points: The study also sequences resident alphabeta T cells of normal skin in scalp samples. A single nonresponder leaves the baseline CD8+ expansion link to response uncertain.

Treatment: oral pan-JAK inhibitor, 5-10 mg twice daily. V dropped 4 bases and J dropped 4 bases, with 14 bases sitting between them. Per the germline V gene, CDR1 is SGHRS and CDR2 is YFSETQ. The CDR3 contains 14 residues. Reverse transcribed after extraction, RNA yielded cDNA as the sequencing template. The assay was immunoSEQ multiplex PCR, and TCRdb's table has in-frame clones only and misses some. The sample has 210,000 or so clones, approximately 72% seen once. This chain joins TRBV5-1 and TRBJ1-1, with D hard to call. This TCR was sampled from a human donor with alopecia areata. This specimen consisted of CD4+ T cells sorted from blood, obtained at week 44, from a patient treated with tofacitinib. In DNA, the CDR3 is TGCGCCAGCAGCCCTCCTCGGGAGGGCACTGAAGCTTTCTTT. Translated: CASSPPREGTEAFF.